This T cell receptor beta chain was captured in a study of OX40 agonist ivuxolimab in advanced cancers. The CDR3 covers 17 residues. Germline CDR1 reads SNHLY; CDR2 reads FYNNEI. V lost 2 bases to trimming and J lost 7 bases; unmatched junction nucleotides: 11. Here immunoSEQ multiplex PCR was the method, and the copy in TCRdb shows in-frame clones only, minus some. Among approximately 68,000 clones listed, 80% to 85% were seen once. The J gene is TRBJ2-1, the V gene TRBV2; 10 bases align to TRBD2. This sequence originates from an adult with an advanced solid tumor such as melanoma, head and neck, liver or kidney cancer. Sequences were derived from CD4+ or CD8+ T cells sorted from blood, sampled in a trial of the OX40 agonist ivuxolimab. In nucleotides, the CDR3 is TGTGCCAGCAGTGAACCCGGGAGGGCTAGCGGGGGAAATGAGCAGTTCTTC. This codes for CASSEPGRASGGNEQFF.